The 11 T cell receptor beta chains below all came from one sample that was sequenced in a study of T-cell reconstitution after alpha-beta-depleted transplantation in children. The study's findings and limits: At the one-year point after transplant, T-cell counts and TCRbeta diversity were found to come mostly from T cells that had been newly produced.

Antigen specificity for these receptors is unknown. The TCRbeta library was prepared with unique molecular identifiers. TCRdb ran MiXCR on the PCR reads and lists one entry per CDR3 protein. The sample has about 300,000 distinct CDR3 sequences; 6% to 10% are singletons. The specimen comprised peripheral blood, sampled 360 days after TCRalphabeta/CD19-depleted stem cell transplant. All receptors derive from a female patient between 2 and 15 years old who had a stem cell transplant for Fanconi anemia, so the T cells may come from the graft donor.

This clonotype has at least ten counts. The rearrangement links TRBV6-2 or TRBV6-3 to TRBJ2-1, with 9 bases identical to TRBD1. V shed 6 bases and J 5 bases; nucleotides not matched to a gene: 8. Germline-derived CDR1 and CDR2 are MNHEY and SVGEGT. The CDR3 has 15 amino acids. The CDR3 loop is CASSHRDRDNNEQFF. The CDR3 DNA reads TGTGCCAGCAGCCACCGGGACAGGGATAACAATGAGCAGTTCTTC.

The CDR3 coding sequence is TGTGCCAGCAGCCCCACACTAGCGAGTGTAGGTAGCGAGCAGTACTTC. Residues: CASSPTLASVGSEQYF. The chain employs TRBV3-1 and TRBJ2-7, with 7 bases matching TRBD2. Germline V lookup: CDR1 LGHDT, CDR2 YNNKEL (reference sequence). The CDR3 totals 16 residues. V lost 4 bases and J lost 6; bases outside the gene matches: 15.

This clonotype has a count of ten or more. The chain has TRBV5-1 and TRBJ1-1; D is possibly TRBD1 (5 bases). Looked up from germline, CDR1 is SGHRS and CDR2 is YFSETQ. V lost 0 bases and J lost 10, with 16 bases in between. CDR3 length: 14 amino acids. The CDR3 coding sequence is TGCGCCAGCAGCTTGGTAGCAGGGCCAAGGAGAGCTTTCTTT. Translation gives CASSLVAGPRRAFF.

This clonotype was detected ten times or more. This chain links TRBV20-1 with TRBJ2-1; D not certain. Trimming stripped 1 base from V and 2 bases from J, with 6 bases between. Germline V lookup: CDR1 DFQATT, CDR2 SNEGSKA (reference sequence). CDR3 size: 13 residues. For the CDR3, the DNA is TGCAGTGCTAGAGGGGTAACCTACAATGAGCAGTTCTTC. Amino acid sequence: CSARGVTYNEQFF.

This clonotype was observed many times. The CDR3 region has the DNA TGTGCCAGCAGTTTAGGGGCAGACGCTGAAGCTTTCTTT. It yields the protein CASSLGADAEAFF. The chain uses TRBV27 and TRBJ1-1; D perhaps matches TRBD1 (5 bases). Germline V lookup: CDR1 MNHEY, CDR2 SMNVEV (reference sequence). The CDR3 sequence is 13 residues long. V was clipped by 2 bases and J by 6 bases, with 10 bases between them.

The rearrangement links TRBV7-2 to TRBJ1-1; D is unresolved. The CDR3 has 13 residues. V was shortened by 5 bases and J by 3 bases, with 10 bases between the two germline ends. From germline, CDR1 is SGHTA and CDR2 FQGNSA. CDR3 region: CASSRAEYTEAFF. CDR3 in DNA: TGTGCCAGCAGCCGGGCGGAGTACACTGAAGCTTTCTTT.

This clonotype has a count of ten or more. The chain links TRBV28 to TRBJ2-2; D is unresolved. The V and J ends lost 6 bases and 8 bases respectively, with 13 bases between them. The CDR3 runs to 13 residues. The germline gives CDR1 MDHEN, CDR2 SYDVKM. In nucleotides, the CDR3 is TGTGCCAGCAGACTCCAACGCCCGGGGGAGCTGTTTTTT. Protein product: CASRLQRPGELFF.

This clonotype was recorded many times. The chain combines TRBV24-1 with TRBJ2-1, with TRBD1 matching 11 bases. The CDR3 extends over 19 amino acids. Trimming took 5 bases from V and 0 from J; bases not matched to a gene: 11. In germline, CDR1 is KGHDR, CDR2 SFDVKD. CDR3 in DNA: TGTGCCACCAGTGTAACCCCCCCAGGGACAGGGGGCTCCTACAATGAGCAGTTCTTC. This gives the protein CATSVTPPGTGGSYNEQFF.

This clonotype appeared a few times. This rearrangement joins TRBV4-2 to TRBJ2-7, with D tentatively TRBD2 (6 bases). Looked up from germline, CDR1 is LGHNA and CDR2 is YNFKEQ. Trimming shortened V by 3 bases and J by 0 bases, and 12 bases separated the two germline ends. The CDR3 sequence is 15 residues long. The CDR3 protein is CASSHSFGSSYEQYF. In DNA form, the CDR3 reads TGTGCCAGCAGCCACTCCTTCGGGAGCTCCTACGAGCAGTACTTC.

The rearrangement links TRBV28 to TRBJ1-5; TRBD1 agrees at 7 bases. V shed 6 bases, J shed 5 bases, and the junction held 7 bases outside the gene matches. Germline V lookup: CDR1 MDHEN, CDR2 SYDVKM. This CDR3 contains 14 residues. The DNA for the CDR3 is TGTGCCAGCAGACAGACAGGGTGGGATCAGCCCCAGCATTTT. Its translation is CASRQTGWDQPQHF.

This clonotype was seen more than once but under ten times. V is TRBV3-1 and J is TRBJ1-1, with 10 nucleotides matching TRBD1. CDR1 is LGHDT, CDR2 YNNKEL, per germline (reference sequence). J gave up 11 bases and V 2 bases, and 8 bases lay outside the gene matches. This CDR3 is 14 amino acids long. The CDR3 here is CASSQRQGALGAFF. In DNA, the CDR3 is TGTGCCAGCAGCCAAAGACAGGGGGCATTGGGTGCTTTCTTT.